These 21 T cell receptor beta chains originate from one sample sequenced in a study of blood T cell repertoires in COVID-19. The assay was immunoSEQ multiplex PCR, and TCRdb's table has in-frame clones only and misses some. This table holds over 400,000 clones, around 90% found once. The sample consisted of peripheral blood. These receptors came from a woman in her fifties or sixties with COVID-19, enrolled during active disease.

This clone came up once. The chain recombines TRBV6-5 with TRBJ1-6; D remains ambiguous. Germline assignment: CDR1 MNHEY and CDR2 SVGAGI. The CDR3 spans 13 residues. V was trimmed by 7 bases and J by 7 bases, leaving 11 bases between them. The CDR3 region is CASTDNLNSPLHF. CDR3 DNA: TGTGCCAGCACCGACAATTTAAATTCACCCCTCCACTTT.

The V and J genes are TRBV6-1 and TRBJ1-2, with D tentatively TRBD1 (5 bases). Germline V gene data show CDR1 as MNHNS and CDR2 as SASEGT. V shed 2 bases and J shed 2 bases, with 9 bases lying between them. The CDR3 runs to 14 residues. CDR3 protein: CASSELGGNYGYTF. The CDR3 nucleotides are TGTGCCAGCAGTGAACTGGGGGGGAACTATGGCTACACCTTC.

V gene TRBV7-6 combines with J gene TRBJ2-7; D might be TRBD1 (6 bases). The CDR3 is 15 amino acids. CDR1 is SGHVS, CDR2 FNYEAQ, per germline. Trimming removed 0 bases from V and 3 bases from J, with 12 bases in between. The chain's CDR3 is CASSLAPGEFYEQYF. CDR3 DNA sequence: TGTGCCAGCAGCTTAGCTCCAGGGGAGTTCTACGAGCAGTACTTC.

V and J are TRBV7-2 and TRBJ2-2; the match to TRBD2 covers 8 bases. Germline V gene sequence: CDR1 SGHTA, CDR2 FQGNSA. V lost 5 bases and J lost 1; bases outside the gene matches: 6. This CDR3 spans 16 amino acids. CDR3 loop: CASSQRGGWNTGELFF. For the CDR3, the DNA is TGTGCCAGCAGCCAACGGGGGGGTTGGAACACCGGGGAGCTGTTTTTT.

The gene calls are TRBV6-1 and TRBJ2-2, with D possibly being TRBD1 (6 bases). Trimming removed 1 base from V and 5 bases from J, with 11 bases in between. This CDR3 has 15 residues. Germline V lookup: CDR1 MNHNS, CDR2 SASEGT. DNA for the CDR3: TGTGCCAGCAGTGAAGTACAGGGAAGGACCGGGGAGCTGTTTTTT. It encodes CASSEVQGRTGELFF.

This chain joins TRBV30 and TRBJ1-1, with a weak D call TRBD1 (6 bases). Per germline, CDR1 GTSNPN and CDR2 SVGIG (reference sequence). The CDR3 is 15 amino acids. V was shortened by 3 bases and J by 4 bases, with 18 bases between the two germline ends. The DNA for the CDR3 is TGTGCCTGGAGATTCCAGGGGTCATCTACCACTGAAGCTTTCTTT. The encoded protein is CAWRFQGSSTTEAFF.

A remark on this clone: This specimen includes other DNA sequences encoding the same CDR3. V is TRBV20-1 and J is TRBJ1-3, with D perhaps TRBD1 (5 bases). Germline V CDR1 and CDR2: DFQATT, SNEGSKA (reference sequence). V lost 6 bases, J lost 4 bases, and 7 bases lay in between. This CDR3 region has 11 residues. CDR3 DNA sequence: TGCAGTGCCGGGGGGGGAAACACCATATATTTT. Translating gives CSAGGGNTIYF.

The chain employs TRBV14 and TRBJ1-6; no definite D call. Germline V CDR1 and CDR2: SGHDN, FVKESK. The CDR3 is 15 amino acids. V gave up 4 bases and J gave up 0 bases, with 7 bases separating them. CDR3 amino acids: CASSPDISYNSPLHF. The CDR3 region has the DNA TGTGCCAGCAGCCCTGACATCTCCTATAATTCACCCCTCCACTTT.

The chain combines TRBV5-1 with TRBJ1-5; D unclear. Trimming shortened V by 2 bases and J by 2 bases, and 14 bases separated the two germline ends. The CDR3 totals 16 residues. Per the germline V gene, CDR1 is SGHRS and CDR2 is YFSETQ. CDR3: CASSLEPVDGNQPQHF. The CDR3 DNA is TGCGCCAGCAGCTTAGAACCGGTCGATGGCAATCAGCCCCAGCATTTT.

The chain is built from TRBV5-4 and TRBJ1-1; 9 nucleotides agree with TRBD1. Germline trimming cut 2 bases from V and 3 bases from J; bases unmatched to any gene: 5. The germline V gene has CDR1 SGHNT and CDR2 YYREEE (reference sequence). This CDR3 comprises 15 residues. This CDR3 is CASSFTRDRDTEAFF. The CDR3 DNA sequence: TGTGCCAGCAGCTTCACCCGGGACAGGGACACTGAAGCTTTCTTT.

This clone is a singleton in its sample. The chain joins TRBV19 to TRBJ1-2; D unclear. This CDR3 region has 15 residues. CDR1 and CDR2 (germline): LNHDA, SQIVND (reference sequence). Trimming left V 3 bases short and J 1 base short, with 12 bases between. CDR3 nucleotides: TGTGCCAGTAGTATCCCAGATACCCGTAACTATGGCTACACCTTC. Translated, it gives CASSIPDTRNYGYTF.

The CDR3 here is CASSKGGTGNTEAFF. In nucleotides, the CDR3 is TGTGCCAGCAGCAAAGGGGGGACAGGGAACACTGAAGCTTTCTTT. V is TRBV11-3 and J is TRBJ1-1; 8 nucleotides agree with TRBD1. Germline V CDR1 and CDR2: SGHNT, YENEEA. This CDR3 is 15 amino acids long. Trimming removed 5 bases from V and 1 base from J; junction bases left unmatched: 6.

CDR3 nucleotide sequence: TGCGCCAGCAGCTTGGAGGGGCCCTATGGCTACACCTTC. Protein: CASSLEGPYGYTF. V and J are TRBV5-1 and TRBJ1-2; a weak D match, TRBD1 (5 bases). CDR3 length equals 13 residues. The germline V gene has CDR1 SGHRS and CDR2 YFSETQ. Trimming took 0 bases from V and 4 from J, leaving 7 bases between them.

The CDR3 loop reads CASSVDPGQLNEQYF. The CDR3 DNA reads TGTGCCAGCAGCGTAGACCCAGGTCAATTGAACGAGCAGTACTTC. This sequence joins TRBV9 and TRBJ2-7; D ambiguous. Germline CDR1 and CDR2: SGDLS and YYNGEE. The length of the CDR3 is 15 residues. Trimming pared 0 bases from V and 5 bases from J, leaving 15 bases between.

V and J are TRBV30 and TRBJ1-2; D may be TRBD1 (5 bases). V lost 3 bases, J lost 7 bases, and 12 bases lay in between. Germline loops: CDR1 GTSNPN, CDR2 SVGIG (reference sequence). This CDR3 spans 12 amino acids. The CDR3 DNA sequence: TGTGCCTGGAGCCAAGGGGAAAGTGGCTACACCTTC. It specifies CAWSQGESGYTF.

The DNA of the CDR3 is TGTGCCAGCTACACCGACAGAGGATTGGCTTTCTTT. The encoded protein is CASYTDRGLAFF. The chain combines TRBV6-5 with TRBJ1-1; the D gene is possibly TRBD1 (5 bases). This CDR3 is 12 amino acids long. Germline CDR1 is MNHEY and CDR2 is SVGAGI. With 8 bases removed from V and 11 bases from J, the gap between germline ends came to 18 bases.

The chain joins TRBV3-1 (or the pseudogene TRBV3-2) to TRBJ2-2; TRBD1 agrees at 10 bases. Looked up from germline, CDR1 is LGHDT and CDR2 is YNNKEL (reference sequence). This CDR3 contains 16 residues. V was clipped by 2 bases and J by 5 bases; unmatched bases: 5. The CDR3, as DNA: TGTGCCAGCAGCCAACCCGGGACAGGGGTGACCGGGGAGCTGTTTTTT. Its protein product is CASSQPGTGVTGELFF.

This chain connects TRBV10-1 to TRBJ1-2, with D possibly being TRBD1 (6 bases). This CDR3 contains 15 residues. Between the trimmed V and J ends, which lost 7 bases and 6 bases, there was a span of 21 bases. Per the germline V gene, CDR1 is WNHNN and CDR2 is SYGVQD (reference sequence). The CDR3 sequence is CASMGVGRGDHGYTF. The CDR3 DNA sequence: TGCGCCAGCATGGGGGTTGGCAGGGGTGATCATGGCTACACCTTC.

The genes are TRBV7-2 and TRBJ2-5; TRBD2 might be the D (6 bases). CDR3 size: 15 residues. CDR1 SGHTA and CDR2 FQGNSA come from the germline V gene. V was clipped by 0 bases and J by 2 bases, with 10 bases between them. CDR3 sequence: CASSLAASAQETQYF. In nucleotides, the CDR3 is TGTGCCAGCAGCTTAGCGGCTAGCGCGCAAGAGACCCAGTACTTC.

The V call is TRBV7-8, the J call TRBJ1-1; 7 bases align to TRBD1. The CDR3 sequence is 15 residues long. J was trimmed by 1 base and V by 5 bases; bases with no gene match: 7. Germline values: CDR1 SGHVS, CDR2 FQNEAQ. The CDR3 sequence is CASSPDGTENTEAFF. As DNA, the CDR3 is TGTGCCAGCAGCCCCGACGGGACAGAGAACACTGAAGCTTTCTTT.

This clone is a singleton in its sample. The CDR3 coding sequence is TGTGCCAGCAGTTATAGACTTACCTCGGGAGCTTTCTTT. Its protein product is CASSYRLTSGAFF. The J gene is TRBJ1-1, the V gene TRBV12-3 or TRBV12-4; D unresolved. V was trimmed by 4 bases and J by 10 bases, leaving 16 bases between them. The CDR3 length is 13 residues.